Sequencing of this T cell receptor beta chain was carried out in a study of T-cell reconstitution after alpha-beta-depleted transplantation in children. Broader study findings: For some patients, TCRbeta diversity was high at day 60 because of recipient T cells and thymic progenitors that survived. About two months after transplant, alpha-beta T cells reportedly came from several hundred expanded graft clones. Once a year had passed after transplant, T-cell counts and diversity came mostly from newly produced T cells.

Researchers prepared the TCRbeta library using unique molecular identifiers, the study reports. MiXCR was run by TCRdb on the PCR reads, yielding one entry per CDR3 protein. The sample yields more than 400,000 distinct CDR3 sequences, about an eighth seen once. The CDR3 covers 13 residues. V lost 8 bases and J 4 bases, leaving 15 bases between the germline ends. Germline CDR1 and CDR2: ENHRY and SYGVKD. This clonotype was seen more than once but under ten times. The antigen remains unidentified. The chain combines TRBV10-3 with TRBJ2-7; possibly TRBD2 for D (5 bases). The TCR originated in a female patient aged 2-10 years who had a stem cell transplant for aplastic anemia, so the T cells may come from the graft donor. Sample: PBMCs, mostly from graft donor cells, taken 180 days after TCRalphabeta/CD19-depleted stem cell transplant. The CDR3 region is CAIGSVPQYEQYF. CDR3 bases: TGTGCCATCGGGAGCGTCCCCCAGTACGAGCAGTACTTC.